One and the same sample provided the 8 T cell receptor beta chains below, sequenced in a study of blood T cell repertoires in COVID-19. TCRdb keeps only in-frame clones here, not all; method: immunoSEQ multiplex PCR. The table includes a few hundred thousand clones, about 85% detected once. Sequenced input: peripheral blood. Receptor source: a man aged 25-45 years who had recovered from COVID-19.

The chain couples TRBV3-1 (or the pseudogene TRBV3-2) to TRBJ2-1; 10 nucleotides align to TRBD1. The germline gives CDR1 LGHDT, CDR2 YNNKEL (reference sequence). The CDR3 is 16 residues long. V was clipped by 4 bases and J by 4 bases; unmatched bases: 7. The CDR3: CASSLSRDRGYNEQFF. CDR3 DNA: TGTGCCAGCAGCCTTTCCCGGGACAGGGGATACAATGAGCAGTTCTTC.

The chain employs TRBV28 and TRBJ2-3, with TRBD1 as a possible D gene (5 bases). Trimming stripped 5 bases from V and 2 bases from J, with 11 bases between. Germline V gene data show CDR1 as MDHEN and CDR2 as SYDVKM. The CDR3 is made up of 14 amino acids. Here the CDR3 DNA reads TGTGCCAGCAGTCCGACAGCAACCACAGATACGCAGTATTTT. Its protein is CASSPTATTDTQYF.

The CDR3 coding sequence is TGTGCCAGCAGTTTAGGGGACAGTCGGGTCGACGAGCAGTACGTC. This sequence encodes CASSLGDSRVDEQYV. The V call is TRBV28, the J call TRBJ2-7, with 7 bases that match TRBD1. V lost 2 bases and J lost 5; bases outside the gene matches: 9. This CDR3 has 15 residues. Germline CDR1 MDHEN, CDR2 SYDVKM.

Here the CDR3 DNA reads TGTGCCAGCAGGCAGACAGGGGGCGAGACCCAGTACTTC. This translates into CASRQTGGETQYF. This chain uses TRBV2 with TRBJ2-5; 10 bases match TRBD1. The trim removed 6 bases at V and 5 bases at J, leaving 3 bases unmatched. Germline V CDR1 and CDR2: SNHLY, FYNNEI. The CDR3 runs 13 residues.

The J gene is TRBJ2-2, the V gene TRBV7-3; D possibly corresponds to TRBD1 (5 bases). CDR3 size: 13 residues. Trimming removed 5 bases from V and 6 bases from J, with 10 bases in between. Germline values: CDR1 SGHTA, CDR2 FQGTGA. CDR3 nucleotides: TGTGCCAGCAGCCCGACAGAAGCCGGGGAGCTGTTTTTT. Residues: CASSPTEAGELFF.

This clone showed up just once. The chain employs TRBV6-4 and TRBJ2-1, with 8 bases aligning to TRBD2. CDR3 length: 14 residues. V dropped 6 bases and J dropped 3; count of bases not matched to a gene: 4. Germline V gene sequence: CDR1 MRHNA, CDR2 SNTAGT. CDR3 residues: CASRTGTSYNEQFF. The CDR3 coding sequence is TGTGCCAGCAGGACCGGGACTAGCTACAATGAGCAGTTCTTC.

This chain uses TRBV3-1 (or the pseudogene TRBV3-2) with TRBJ1-3, with a possible D match to TRBD1 (5 bases). Trimming took off 1 base at V and 13 bases at J, with 17 bases between the two ends. The CDR3 has 14 residues. Germline V gene lookup returns CDR1 LGHDT and CDR2 YNNKEL (reference sequence). The CDR3 here is CASSQGPGRVEIYF. The CDR3 DNA reads TGTGCCAGCAGCCAAGGGCCAGGGCGAGTGGAAATATATTTT.

V is TRBV6-5 and J is TRBJ2-7; TRBD2 matches at 7 bases. J gave up 3 bases and V 5 bases, and 10 bases lay outside the gene matches. This CDR3 is 15 amino acids long. Germline V CDR1 and CDR2: MNHEY, SVGAGI. CDR3 in amino acids: CASSQLPGTNYEQYV. CDR3 nucleotides: TGTGCCAGCAGTCAGCTACCGGGGACTAACTACGAGCAGTACGTC.